Described below is a single TCR beta chain sequence and its context. As yet, its antigen is unknown. The source of the sample is a study of T cell responses to AZD1222 COVID-19 vaccine. The CDR3 length is 14 residues. V gave up 5 bases and J gave up 2 bases, with 12 bases separating them. Per germline, CDR1 SEHNR and CDR2 FQNEAQ (reference sequence). General study points: Reports indicate that nearly half of spike-specific TCRs are directed at unmutated variant regions. Spike-specific TCR breadth and depth were elevated following two AZD1222 doses. CD4 TCRs associated with vaccination spanned spike, dominating at 160-218 and 743-854.

The assay was immunoSEQ multiplex PCR, and TCRdb's table has in-frame clones only and misses some. Of around 71,000 clones listed, about four fifths are singletons. The source of this sequence is an adult who received the AZD1222 COVID-19 vaccine. Sample: peripheral blood, taken 28 days after the second AZD1222 dose. This sequence joins TRBV7-9 and TRBJ1-2, with D tentatively TRBD1 (5 bases). In nucleotides, the CDR3 is TGTGCCAGCAGCCCCGGACACTACAACTATGGCTACACCTTC. Translation: CASSPGHYNYGYTF.